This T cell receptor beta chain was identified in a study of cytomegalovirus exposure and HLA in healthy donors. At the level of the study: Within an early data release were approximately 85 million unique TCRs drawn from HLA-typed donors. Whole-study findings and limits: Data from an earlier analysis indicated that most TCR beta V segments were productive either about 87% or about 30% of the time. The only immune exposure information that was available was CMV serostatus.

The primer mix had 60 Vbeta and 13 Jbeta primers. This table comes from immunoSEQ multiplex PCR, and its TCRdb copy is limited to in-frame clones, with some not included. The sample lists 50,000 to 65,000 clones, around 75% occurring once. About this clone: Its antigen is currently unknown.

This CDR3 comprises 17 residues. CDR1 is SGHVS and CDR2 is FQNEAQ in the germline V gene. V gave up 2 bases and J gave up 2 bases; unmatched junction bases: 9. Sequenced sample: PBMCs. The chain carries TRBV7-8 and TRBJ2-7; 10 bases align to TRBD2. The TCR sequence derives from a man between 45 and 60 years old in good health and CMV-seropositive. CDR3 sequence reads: CASSLSQLAGPAYEQYF. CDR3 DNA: TGTGCCAGCAGCTTAAGCCAACTAGCGGGACCGGCCTACGAGCAGTACTTC.